Shown below are 8 T cell receptor beta chains from a single sample sequenced in a study of CD8 T cells in Susac syndrome. Reverse transcription used roughly 0.45 to 1 ug RNA and random hexamers. MiXCR was run by TCRdb on the immunoSEQ multiplex PCR reads, yielding one entry per CDR3 protein. Of approximately 190,000 distinct CDR3 sequences listed, approximately 96% are singletons. Sequencing was done on a sample of CD4+ T cells from PBMCs. The receptors stem from a human donor with Susac syndrome.

The rearrangement joins TRBV5-1 to TRBJ2-7; a weak D match, TRBD1 (6 bases). Trimming cost V 0 bases and J 9 bases, with 19 bases left between them. CDR1 and CDR2 from the germline V gene are SGHRS and YFSETQ. CDR3 length equals 15 residues. CDR3 nucleotide sequence: TGCGCCAGCAGCTTGGACCCGCCAACAGGGATACGGCAGTACTTC. Protein product: CASSLDPPTGIRQYF.

This chain uses TRBV29-1 with TRBJ2-6; D uncertain. Germline loops: CDR1 SQVTM, CDR2 ANQGSEA. The germline V and J ends were trimmed by 4 bases and 0 bases, with 7 bases remaining between them. CDR3 length: 14 amino acids. This CDR3 reads CSVAHGSGANVLTF. The DNA of the CDR3 is TGCAGCGTTGCCCACGGCTCTGGGGCCAACGTCCTGACTTTC.

V usage is TRBV5-8 and J usage is TRBJ1-5; D unclear. CDR3 length: 14 residues. In germline, CDR1 is SGHTS, CDR2 YDEGEE. The ends were cut back, 6 bases at V and 7 bases at J, with 17 bases in the middle. CDR3 sequence (DNA): TGTGCCAGCACAAGGGAGGGATGGAGACAGCCCCAGCATTTT. Encoded protein: CASTREGWRQPQHF.

V usage is TRBV20-1 and J usage is TRBJ2-7; 9 nucleotides align to TRBD1. CDR3 length: 13 amino acids. V trimming: 6 bases; J trimming: 2 bases; junction bases outside the gene matches: 5. The germline V gene encodes CDR1 DFQATT and CDR2 SNEGSKA (reference sequence). The CDR3 here is CSAWDRVPYEQYF. CDR3 in DNA: TGCAGTGCCTGGGACAGGGTCCCCTACGAGCAGTACTTC.

The chain employs TRBV12-3 or TRBV12-4 and TRBJ2-1, with 11 bases aligning to TRBD2. V gave up 6 bases and J gave up 6 bases; unmatched junction bases: 7. CDR3 length equals 15 residues. The CDR3 DNA is TGTGCCAGCAGCCCGGTAGCGGGGGGGCCCAATGAGCAGTTCTTC. Translating gives CASSPVAGGPNEQFF.

V and J are TRBV29-1 and TRBJ1-1; D call uncertain. Germline-derived CDR1 and CDR2 are SQVTM and ANQGSEA. V was cut by 4 bases and J by 1 base, with 13 bases left in between. The CDR3 covers 14 residues. The CDR3 coding sequence is TGCAGCGTTGCCCCGCCTGGCCAGAACACTGAAGCTTTCTTT. Protein: CSVAPPGQNTEAFF.

CDR3 region: CASSLVSGNYGYTF. CDR3 in DNA: TGCGCCAGCAGCTTGGTTTCGGGGAACTATGGCTACACCTTC. The genes are TRBV5-1 and TRBJ1-2; D remains ambiguous. The CDR3 loop spans 14 amino acids. CDR1 and CDR2 from the germline V gene are SGHRS and YFSETQ. Trimming pared 0 bases from V and 2 bases from J, leaving 8 bases between.

The rearrangement links TRBV4-1 to TRBJ2-1; 9 positions agree with TRBD2. This CDR3 has 14 residues. V lost 7 bases to trimming and J lost 3 bases; unmatched junction nucleotides: 4. Looked up from germline, CDR1 is MGHRA and CDR2 is YSYEKL. CDR3 protein: CASKRGDFYNEQFF. CDR3 bases: TGCGCCAGCAAGCGGGGGGACTTCTACAATGAGCAGTTCTTC.